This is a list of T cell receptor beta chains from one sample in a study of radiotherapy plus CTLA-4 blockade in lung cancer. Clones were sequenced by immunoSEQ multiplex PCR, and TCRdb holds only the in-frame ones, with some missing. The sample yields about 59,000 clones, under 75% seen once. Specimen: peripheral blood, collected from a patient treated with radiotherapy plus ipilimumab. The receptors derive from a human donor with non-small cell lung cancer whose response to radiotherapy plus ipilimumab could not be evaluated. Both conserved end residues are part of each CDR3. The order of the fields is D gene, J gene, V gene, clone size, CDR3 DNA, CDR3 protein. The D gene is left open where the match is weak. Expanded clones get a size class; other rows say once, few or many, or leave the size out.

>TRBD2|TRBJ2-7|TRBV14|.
TGTGCCAGCAGCCACGGTCGAGCGGGAGGGCTCGAGCAGTACTTC
CASSHGRAGGLEQYF
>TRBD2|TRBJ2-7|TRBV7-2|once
TGTGCCAGCAGCTCCAGGACTAGCGGGGGGGCAAGGGAGCAGTACTTC
CASSSRTSGGAREQYF
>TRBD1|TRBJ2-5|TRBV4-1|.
TGCGCCAGCAGCGCTATGGGGACAGGGCCTCAAGAGACCCAGTACTTC
CASSAMGTGPQETQYF
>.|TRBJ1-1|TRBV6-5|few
TGTGCCAGCGGACAGATTAGGGCTTTCTTT
CASGQIRAFF
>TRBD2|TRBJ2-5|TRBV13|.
TGTGCCAGCAGCTCCGGGACTAGCGGATACCAAGAGACCCAGTACTTC
CASSSGTSGYQETQYF
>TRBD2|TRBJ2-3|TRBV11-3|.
TGTGCCAGCAGCTTGGGCGGCGGGAGAGCAGATACGCAGTATTTT
CASSLGGGRADTQYF
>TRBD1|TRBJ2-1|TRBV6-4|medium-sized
TGTGCCAGCAGTCCCACAGGGGGCGCCGACAATGAGCAGTTCTTC
CASSPTGGADNEQFF
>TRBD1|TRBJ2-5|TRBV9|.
TGTGCCAGCAGCGGACAGGGGGCCCAAGAGACCCAGTACTTC
CASSGQGAQETQYF
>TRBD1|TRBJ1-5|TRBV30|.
TGTGCCTGGGGATTGACAGGGGCCTGGAATCAGCCCCAGCATTTT
CAWGLTGAWNQPQHF
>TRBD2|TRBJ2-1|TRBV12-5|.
TGTGCTAGTGGCCGAGACTGGCTAGCGGGGGGTCTCAATGAGCAGTTCTTC
CASGRDWLAGGLNEQFF
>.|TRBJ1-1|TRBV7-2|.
TGTGCCAGCAGCTTAACACGACAGGCTAACACTGAAGCTTTCTTT
CASSLTRQANTEAFF
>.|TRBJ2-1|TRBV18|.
TGTGCCAGCTCACCACTTAGGGACACCTCCTACAATGAGCAGTTCTTC
CASSPLRDTSYNEQFF
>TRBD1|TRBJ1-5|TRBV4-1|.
TGTGCCAGCAGCCACTCGACAGGGGACAATCAGCCCCAGCATTTT
CASSHSTGDNQPQHF
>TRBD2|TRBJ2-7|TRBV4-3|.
TGCGCCAGCAGCCACCCGACTAGCGGGGGCCTTTCCTACGAGCAGTACTTC
CASSHPTSGGLSYEQYF
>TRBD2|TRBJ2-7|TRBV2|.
TGTGCCAGCAGCGTTGGGACTAGCGGGGTTCGGAACGAGCAGTACTTC
CASSVGTSGVRNEQYF
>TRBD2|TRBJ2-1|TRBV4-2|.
TGTGCCAGCAGCCTTGTTAGCGGGGGAACCGACAATGAGCAGTTCTTC
CASSLVSGGTDNEQFF
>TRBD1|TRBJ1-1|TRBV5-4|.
TGTGCCAGCAGCTTGGATGGGACAGGGGTGAACACTGAAGCTTTCTTT
CASSLDGTGVNTEAFF
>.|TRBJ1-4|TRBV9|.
TGTGCCAGCAGCGTAGCGGATGGGGGGGGGTATGAAAAACTGTTTTTT
CASSVADGGGYEKLFF
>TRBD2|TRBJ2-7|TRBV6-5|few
TGTGCCAGCAGTGAAAGCGGGGGGGCCTACGAGCAGTACTTC
CASSESGGAYEQYF
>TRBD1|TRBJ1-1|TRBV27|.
TGTGCCAGCAGTTTATCGGACAGGATGAACACTGAAGCTTTCTTT
CASSLSDRMNTEAFF
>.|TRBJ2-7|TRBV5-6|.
TGTGCCAGCAGCTCGCCCCGCGAGAGGTACGAGCAGTACTTC
CASSSPRERYEQYF
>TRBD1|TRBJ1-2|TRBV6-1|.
TGTGCCAGCAGTTGGGACAGGGGGCCGAATGGCTACACCTTC
CASSWDRGPNGYTF
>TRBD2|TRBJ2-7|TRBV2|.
TGTGCCAGCAGTCCCCCCACTAGCGGGAGGGAGCAGTACTTC
CASSPPTSGREQYF
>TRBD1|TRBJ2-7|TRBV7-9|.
TGTGCCAGCAGCGGAGCCGGGACAGGGTTCCACGAGCAGTACTTC
CASSGAGTGFHEQYF
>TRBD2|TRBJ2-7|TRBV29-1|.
TGCAGCGTGAGCGGGAGTCGGTACGAGCAGTACTTC
CSVSGSRYEQYF
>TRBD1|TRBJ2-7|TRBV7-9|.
TGTGCCAGCAGCTCCTGGGGGGGACAGGGGAAGCTTTACTTC
CASSSWGGQGKLYF